This T cell receptor beta chain was sequenced in a study of blood T cell repertoires in COVID-19. In the study overall: The United States, Italy and Spain supplied acute and convalescent COVID-19 samples.

Profiled with immunoSEQ multiplex PCR; TCRdb holds only in-frame clones, not every one. The sample has about 140,000 clones; 84% are singletons. The TCR sequence derives from a middle-aged man with acute COVID-19. Input material: PBMCs or T cells enriched from blood (not recorded which).

The chain's CDR3 is CASSNSTSTGTGCNTGELFF. The CDR3 bases are TGTGCCAGCAGCAACTCCACGTCAACCGGGACAGGATGTAACACCGGGGAGCTGTTTTTT. The genes are TRBV21-1 and TRBJ2-2; the table names TRBD1, a call not compared with the DNA. TRBV21-1 represents a pseudogene. The CDR3 is made up of 20 amino acids.